What follows describes a single T cell receptor beta chain. Its antigen remains unknown. This sample is part of a study of shared clonotypes between healthy human individuals. The table came from immunoSEQ multiplex PCR; TCRdb's copy has only in-frame clones and leaves some out. This sample has around 1.4 million clones, with approximately 98.5% found just once. Study results and limitations: In a handful of donors, around 5.5% of naive CD4 clonotypes appeared in common. Across subsets, estimated richness was generally greater for naive than for memory populations. Few donors limited the genetic and exposure-history diversity represented. Unshared clonotypes carried lower generation probabilities than those common to all four donors.

Germline CDR1 WSHSY, CDR2 SAAADI. Trimming took off 2 bases at V and 3 bases at J, with 11 bases between the two ends. CDR3 length: 14 residues. This TCR was recovered from a man aged 25-45 years in good health. The source material was naive CD4+ T cells sorted from blood. Subset noted: CD45RA+ positively selected. The chain links TRBV10-2 to TRBJ2-7, with a weak D call TRBD1 (6 bases). The CDR3 region has the DNA TGCGCCAGCAGTGAGAGGGACAAAGGCTACGAGCAGTACTTC. Translation: CASSERDKGYEQYF.